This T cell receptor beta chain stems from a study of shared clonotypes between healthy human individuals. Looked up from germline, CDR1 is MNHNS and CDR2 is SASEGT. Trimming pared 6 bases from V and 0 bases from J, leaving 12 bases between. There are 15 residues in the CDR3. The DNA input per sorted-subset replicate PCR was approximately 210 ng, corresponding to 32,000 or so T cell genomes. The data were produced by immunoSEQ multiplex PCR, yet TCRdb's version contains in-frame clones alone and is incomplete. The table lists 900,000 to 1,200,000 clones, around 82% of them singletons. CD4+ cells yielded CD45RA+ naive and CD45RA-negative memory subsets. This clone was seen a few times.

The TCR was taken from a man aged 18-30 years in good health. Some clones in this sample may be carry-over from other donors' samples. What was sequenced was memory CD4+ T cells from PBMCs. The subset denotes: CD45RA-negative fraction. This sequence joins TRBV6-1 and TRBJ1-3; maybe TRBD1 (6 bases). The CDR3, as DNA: TGTGCCAGCAGACCCAGGGGCGCCTCTGGAAACACCATATATTTT. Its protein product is CASRPRGASGNTIYF.